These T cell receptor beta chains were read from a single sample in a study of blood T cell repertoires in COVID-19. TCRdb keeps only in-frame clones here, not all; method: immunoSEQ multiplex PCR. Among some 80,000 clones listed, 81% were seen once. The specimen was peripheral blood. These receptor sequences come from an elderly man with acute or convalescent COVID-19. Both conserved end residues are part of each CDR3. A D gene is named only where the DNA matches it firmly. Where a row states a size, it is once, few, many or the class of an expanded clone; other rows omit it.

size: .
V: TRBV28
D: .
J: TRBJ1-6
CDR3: CASSFQGADNSPLHF
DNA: TGTGCCAGCAGTTTCCAGGGTGCCGATAATTCACCCCTCCACTTT

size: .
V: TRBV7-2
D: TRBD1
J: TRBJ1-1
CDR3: CASSLTAGGYTEAFF
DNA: TGTGCCAGCAGCTTAACGGCAGGGGGATACACTGAAGCTTTCTTT

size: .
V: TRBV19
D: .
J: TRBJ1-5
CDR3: CASSLQGVRNQPQHF
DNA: TGTGCCAGTAGTTTACAGGGTGTAAGAAATCAGCCCCAGCATTTT

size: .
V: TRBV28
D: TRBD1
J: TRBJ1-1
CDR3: CASGTGEAFF
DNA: TGTGCCAGCGGGACAGGGGAAGCTTTCTTT

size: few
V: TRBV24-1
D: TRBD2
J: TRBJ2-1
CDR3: CATSDLGSSGGTYNEQFF
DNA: TGTGCCACCAGTGATTTGGGCTCTAGCGGGGGGACCTACAATGAGCAGTTCTTC

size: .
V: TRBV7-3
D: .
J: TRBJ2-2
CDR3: CASSFQGGTGELFF
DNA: TGTGCCAGCAGCTTCCAGGGAGGCACCGGGGAGCTGTTTTTT

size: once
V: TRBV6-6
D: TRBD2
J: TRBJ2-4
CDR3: CASSLAGSAKNIQYF
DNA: TGTGCCAGCAGTTTAGCGGGGTCAGCCAAAAACATTCAGTACTTC

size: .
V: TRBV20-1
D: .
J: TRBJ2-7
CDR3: CSASNRVGEQYF
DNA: TGCAGTGCTAGTAACAGGGTGGGGGAGCAGTACTTC

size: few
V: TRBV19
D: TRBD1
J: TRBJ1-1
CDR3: CASSILTGTGDAEAFF
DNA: TGTGCCAGTAGTATATTGACCGGGACAGGTGACGCTGAAGCTTTCTTT

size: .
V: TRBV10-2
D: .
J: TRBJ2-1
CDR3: CASSVRRTATYNEQFF
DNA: TGCGCCAGCAGTGTTAGACGGACAGCCACCTACAATGAGCAGTTCTTC